One and the same sample provided the 32 T cell receptor beta chains below, sequenced in a study of cytomegalovirus exposure and HLA in healthy donors. With 60 Vbeta and 13 Jbeta primers, the PCR was carried out. Measured with immunoSEQ multiplex PCR; TCRdb has only the in-frame clones, and not every one. The sample lists roughly 130,000 clones, roughly 80% occurring once. The sequencing sample was made of PBMCs. The source of these receptors is a man aged 25 to 40 in good health and CMV-seronegative.

V gene TRBV7-2 combines with J gene TRBJ1-2; no reliable D call. Trimming shortened V by 5 bases and J by 1 base, and 14 bases separated the two germline ends. The CDR3 consists of 15 residues. The V gene's germline CDR1 is SGHTA and CDR2 FQGNSA. The CDR3 nucleotides read TGTGCCAGCAGCCCCCGAGCGGGTCGTAACTATGGCTACACCTTC. This translates into CASSPRAGRNYGYTF.

This clone was seen only once. V gene TRBV7-9 combines with J gene TRBJ2-1, with D maybe TRBD2 (5 bases). Deletions cut 1 base from V and 10 bases from J, with 11 bases between. Looked up from germline, CDR1 is SEHNR and CDR2 is FQNEAQ (reference sequence). The CDR3 contains 13 residues. In DNA, the CDR3 is TGTGCCAGCAGCTTAGGAGAGGGTAGGGAGCAGTTCTTC. This sequence encodes CASSLGEGREQFF.

The V and J genes are TRBV13 and TRBJ2-7, with 13 bases identical to TRBD2. Germline V gene sequence: CDR1 PRHDT, CDR2 FYEKMQ (reference sequence). V shed 5 bases, J shed 3 bases, and the junction held 4 bases outside the gene matches. This CDR3 region has 15 residues. CDR3 nucleotide sequence: TGTGCCAGCAGCCCCCGGACTAGCGGGAGCTACGAGCAGTACTTC. This codes for CASSPRTSGSYEQYF.

This clone was seen only a few times. This chain uses TRBV10-1 with TRBJ1-4; D may be TRBD1 (6 bases). V was cut by 5 bases and J by 3 bases, with 10 bases left in between. This CDR3 is built from 14 residues. CDR1 and CDR2 from the germline V gene are WNHNN and SYGVQD (reference sequence). CDR3 sequence: CASSPDRSNEKLFF. The CDR3 region has the DNA TGCGCCAGCAGTCCCGACAGGTCTAATGAAAAACTGTTTTTT.

The V and J genes are TRBV11-1 and TRBJ1-1; 9 nucleotides align to TRBD1. The CDR3 has 16 residues. V lost 5 bases to trimming and J lost 4 bases; unmatched junction nucleotides: 11. Germline CDR1 reads SGHAT; CDR2 reads FQDESV (reference sequence). The CDR3 DNA reads TGTGCCAGCAGCCCGAAGACAGGGGGTTGGAGCACTGAAGCTTTCTTT. As protein: CASSPKTGGWSTEAFF.

The chain joins TRBV5-1 to TRBJ2-5, with D possibly matching TRBD2 (5 bases). The end of the DNA aligns better with TRBJ2-7, so the J call may be wrong. The CDR3 has 13 residues. Germline V gene data show CDR1 as SGHRS and CDR2 as YFSETQ. CDR3 residues: CASSFGDVYEQYF. CDR3 bases: TGCGCCAGCAGCTTCGGGGATGTCTACGAGCAGTACTTC.

The gene calls are TRBV27 and TRBJ2-7, with 7 bases identical to TRBD2. Germline CDR1 is MNHEY and CDR2 is SMNVEV (reference sequence). CDR3 length equals 13 residues. J lost 3 bases, V lost 5 bases, and 4 bases had no gene match. The CDR3 loop is CASSSGIYYEQYF. CDR3 nucleotides: TGTGCCAGCAGTAGCGGGATATACTACGAGCAGTACTTC.

The chain combines TRBV9 with TRBJ2-1, with D perhaps TRBD2 (6 bases). Germline-derived CDR1 and CDR2 are SGDLS and YYNGEE. The CDR3 has 15 amino acids. V was pared by 0 bases and J by 0 bases, with 7 bases between. The CDR3 reads CASSVGAGSYNEQFF. The CDR3 bases are TGTGCCAGCAGCGTAGGAGCGGGCTCCTACAATGAGCAGTTCTTC.

This clone occurred a few times. The chain recombines TRBV14 with TRBJ2-7, with D hard to call. This CDR3 is 14 amino acids long. In germline, CDR1 is SGHDN, CDR2 FVKESK. Deletions cut 4 bases from V and 3 bases from J, with 13 bases between. CDR3 in amino acids: CASSPADTNYEQYF. The CDR3 DNA follows: TGTGCCAGCAGCCCGGCCGATACTAACTACGAGCAGTACTTC.

The count of this clone is one. The gene calls are TRBV13 and TRBJ2-2, with 10 bases fitting TRBD2. Germline V gene data show CDR1 as PRHDT and CDR2 as FYEKMQ (reference sequence). This CDR3 region has 19 residues. The trim removed 0 bases at V and 0 bases at J, leaving 7 bases unmatched. The CDR3 protein is CASSLGWTSGKTNTGELFF. As DNA, the CDR3 is TGTGCCAGCAGCTTAGGGTGGACTAGCGGCAAGACGAACACCGGGGAGCTGTTTTTT.

This clone has only a few counts. The V gene is TRBV5-1, the J gene TRBJ2-5; D is undetermined. V lost 0 bases and J lost 6, with 3 bases in between. The V gene's germline CDR1 is SGHRS and CDR2 YFSETQ. The CDR3 runs to 11 residues. The CDR3 nucleotides read TGCGCCAGCAGCTTGGATAAGACCCAGTACTTC. Protein: CASSLDKTQYF.

The rearrangement links TRBV7-9 to TRBJ2-1, with D tentatively TRBD2 (6 bases). CDR1 is SEHNR, CDR2 FQNEAQ, per germline (reference sequence). The CDR3 contains 16 residues. V lost 5 bases and J 0 bases, leaving 14 bases between the germline ends. CDR3 coding DNA: TGTGCCAGCAGCGTCTTGCTAGCGAGCTCCTACAATGAGCAGTTCTTC. It yields the protein CASSVLLASSYNEQFF.

This rearrangement joins TRBV23-1 to TRBJ2-1; 8 bases align to TRBD2. TRBV23-1 is sorted into the ORF group, with uncertain function. V lost 1 base and J lost 9; bases outside the gene matches: 8. The CDR3 spans 15 residues. The CDR3 DNA is TGCGCCAGCAGTCAATTAGCCGGGAGGGGGTGTGAGCAGTTCTTC. Translating gives CASSQLAGRGCEQFF.

Of note for this clone: A junction end diverges from the germline sequence, so it may reflect a read error. The chain carries TRBV5-1 and TRBJ1-2; D is uncertain. The CDR3 runs 14 residues. Germline lookup yields CDR1 SGHRS and CDR2 YFSETQ. The CDR3 coding sequence is TGCGCCAGCAGTCAAAGTGGCACAGCTTATGGCTACCCCTTC. Translation: CASSQSGTAYGYPF.

The chain links TRBV25-1 to TRBJ1-1, with D tentatively TRBD1 (6 bases). Trimming took off 3 bases at V and 0 bases at J, with 11 bases between the two ends. This CDR3 region has 15 residues. The V gene's germline CDR1 is MGHDK and CDR2 SYGVNS. DNA for the CDR3: TGTGCCAGCAGTGACGAGCGGGGGCTGAACACTGAAGCTTTCTTT. Translating it yields CASSDERGLNTEAFF.

This clone was found once. This chain joins TRBV29-1 and TRBJ2-1; 8 bases match TRBD1. V gave up 7 bases and J gave up 1 base; unmatched junction bases: 6. Germline CDR1 reads SQVTM; CDR2 reads ANQGSEA. CDR3 length equals 14 residues. CDR3 amino acids: CSAERQGSYNEQFF. The CDR3 nucleotides read TGCAGCGCCGAAAGACAGGGGTCCTACAATGAGCAGTTCTTC.

This chain connects TRBV5-1 to TRBJ2-2; D is perhaps TRBD2 (5 bases). Deletions cut 2 bases from V and 6 bases from J, with 20 bases between. The CDR3 length is 17 residues. From germline, CDR1 is SGHRS and CDR2 YFSETQ. In DNA, the CDR3 is TGCGCCAGCAGCTTAGTAGGTCTAGCCCCCTCATCCGGGGAGCTGTTTTTT. Translating it yields CASSLVGLAPSSGELFF.

The chain couples TRBV15 to TRBJ2-7, with a possible D match to TRBD2 (7 bases). This CDR3 region has 15 residues. The germline V gene encodes CDR1 LNHNV and CDR2 YYDKDF (reference sequence). V lost 1 base, J lost 5 bases, and 15 bases lay in between. The CDR3 nucleotides are TGTGCCACCAGCAGAGGAGGGGGAGGGCCACACGAGCAGTACTTC. Translation gives CATSRGGGGPHEQYF. The full variable domain, completed using reference TRBV15 and TRBJ2-7, is DAMVIQNPRYQVTQFGKPVTLSCSQTLNHNVMYWYQQKSSQAPKLLFHYYDKDFNNEADTPDNFQSRRPNTSFCFLDIRSPGLGDTAMYLCATSRGGGGPHEQYFGPGTRLTVT.

The rearrangement links TRBV7-2 to TRBJ1-5, with a tentative D call TRBD1 (5 bases). CDR1 and CDR2 (germline): SGHTA, FQGNSA. V lost 4 bases, J lost 9 bases, and 16 bases lay in between. CDR3 length: 14 amino acids. Here the CDR3 DNA reads TGTGCCAGCAGCTCTCAGGGCGTCGAGCGGCCCCAGCATTTT. Encoded protein: CASSSQGVERPQHF.

The rearrangement uses TRBV5-1 and TRBJ2-7; 7 bases fit TRBD1. The CDR3 sequence is 13 residues long. Germline V gene sequence: CDR1 SGHRS, CDR2 YFSETQ. Trimming at V came to 5 bases and at J to 4 bases, leaving 6 bases not matched to a gene. The CDR3 DNA is TGCGCCAGCAGTCCGGGACAGAAGTACGAGCAGTACTTC. Protein: CASSPGQKYEQYF.

The rearrangement uses TRBV27 and TRBJ2-5; the D is unclear. The germline CDR1 and CDR2 sequences are MNHEY and SMNVEV (reference sequence). Between the trimmed V and J ends, which lost 4 bases and 1 base, there was a span of 10 bases. The CDR3 is 14 residues long. The CDR3 DNA follows: TGTGCCAGCAGTTACGACTCTACCCAAGAGACCCAGTACTTC. Translating gives CASSYDSTQETQYF.

The chain has TRBV5-6 and TRBJ2-7, with 8 bases fitting TRBD1. The J segment lost 0 bases and the V segment lost 2 bases, leaving 4 bases of the junction unmatched. This CDR3 is built from 15 residues. Germline V gives CDR1 SGHDT, CDR2 YYEEEE. The CDR3 region is CASSLQGGSSYEQYF. CDR3 DNA: TGTGCCAGCAGCTTACAGGGGGGAAGCTCCTACGAGCAGTACTTC.

J is TRBJ2-3 and V is TRBV5-1, with TRBD1 identical over 9 bases. CDR1 and CDR2 from the germline V gene are SGHRS and YFSETQ. V dropped 5 bases and J dropped 6; count of bases not matched to a gene: 16. CDR3 length: 17 residues. CDR3 bases: TGCGCCAGCAGGACACAATCCGGACAGGGGCCGAAGGATACGCAGTATTTT. This encodes CASRTQSGQGPKDTQYF.

The chain joins TRBV7-8 to TRBJ2-3; TRBD1 is a possible D gene (6 bases). The CDR3 is 16 residues long. Germline loops: CDR1 SGHVS, CDR2 FQNEAQ. V lost 5 bases and J lost 2, with 17 bases in between. In DNA form, the CDR3 reads TGTGCCAGCAGCGCCTACAGGGTCGGGTTCACAGATACGCAGTATTTT. This gives the protein CASSAYRVGFTDTQYF. The full variable domain, its missing parts supplied by reference TRBV7-8 and TRBJ2-3, is GAGVSQSPRYKVAKRGQDVALRCDPISGHVSLFWYQQALGQGPEFLTYFQNEAQLDKSGLPSDRFFAERPEGSVSTLKIQRTQQEDSAVYLCASSAYRVGFTDTQYFGPGTRLTVL.

V usage is TRBV5-1 and J usage is TRBJ2-3; TRBD2 matches 7 bases. J was trimmed by 0 bases and V by 2 bases; bases with no gene match: 6. Germline V gene lookup returns CDR1 SGHRS and CDR2 YFSETQ. This CDR3 spans 16 amino acids. The CDR3 DNA reads as TGCGCCAGCAGCTTCCGTGGCGGGAGTAGCACAGATACGCAGTATTTT. Translation: CASSFRGGSSTDTQYF.

The chain uses TRBV25-1 and TRBJ1-1; D is unclear. Trimming removed 1 base at V and 3 bases at J, with 9 bases between. CDR3 length equals 14 residues. Germline CDR1 and CDR2: MGHDK and SYGVNS. CDR3 in DNA: TGTGCCAGCAGTGAATTCGGCGGCGACACTGAAGCTTTCTTT. This translates into CASSEFGGDTEAFF.

The V and J genes are TRBV15 and TRBJ2-7, with 12 bases that match TRBD2. Germline CDR1 LNHNV, CDR2 YYDKDF (reference sequence). The CDR3 sequence is 14 residues long. Trimming cost V 3 bases and J 5 bases; bases outside gene matches: 2. The CDR3 nucleotides read TGTGCCACCAGCAGGACTAGCGGGAGCGACGAGCAGTACTTC. This gives the protein CATSRTSGSDEQYF.

The genes are TRBV19 and TRBJ1-5, with a tentative D call TRBD1 (5 bases). CDR3 length: 17 amino acids. Germline loops: CDR1 LNHDA, CDR2 SQIVND (reference sequence). V was cut by 6 bases and J by 7 bases, with 25 bases left in between. The CDR3 DNA reads as TGTGCCAGTAGGCCAAACTCTGGGACTCCAGAGGCACAGCCCCAGCATTTT. It encodes CASRPNSGTPEAQPQHF.

V and J are TRBV5-8 and TRBJ1-4; 7 bases are shared with TRBD1. V gave up 2 bases and J gave up 0 bases; unmatched junction bases: 4. Germline loops: CDR1 SGHTS, CDR2 YDEGEE. CDR3 length: 16 residues. The CDR3 loop reads CASSFDRAATNEKLFF. CDR3 sequence (DNA): TGTGCCAGCAGCTTTGACAGGGCTGCAACTAATGAAAAACTGTTTTTT.

The V call is TRBV2, the J call TRBJ1-2; 9 bases fit TRBD1. J was trimmed by 3 bases and V by 5 bases; bases with no gene match: 1. From germline, CDR1 is SNHLY and CDR2 FYNNEI. CDR3 size: 13 residues. The CDR3 DNA reads TGTGCCAGCAGTAGGGACAGGGACTATGGCTACACCTTC. Translating it yields CASSRDRDYGYTF.

This chain connects TRBV19 to TRBJ1-2; 9 nucleotides agree with TRBD1. This CDR3 comprises 15 residues. Germline CDR1 LNHDA, CDR2 SQIVND (reference sequence). Trimming at V came to 3 bases and at J to 3 bases, leaving 5 bases not matched to a gene. CDR3 sequence (DNA): TGTGCCAGTAGTATGACAGGGGGTCTCTACTATGGCTACACCTTC. Translated, it gives CASSMTGGLYYGYTF.

This chain joins TRBV28 and TRBJ2-3, with 12 bases lining up with TRBD2. The CDR3 consists of 17 residues. From germline, CDR1 is MDHEN and CDR2 SYDVKM. V shed 6 bases, J shed 5 bases, and the junction held 12 bases outside the gene matches. CDR3 nucleotide sequence: TGTGCCAGCAGCTTGCTGACTAGCGGGAGTTCAAGAGATACGCAGTATTTT. Translating it yields CASSLLTSGSSRDTQYF.